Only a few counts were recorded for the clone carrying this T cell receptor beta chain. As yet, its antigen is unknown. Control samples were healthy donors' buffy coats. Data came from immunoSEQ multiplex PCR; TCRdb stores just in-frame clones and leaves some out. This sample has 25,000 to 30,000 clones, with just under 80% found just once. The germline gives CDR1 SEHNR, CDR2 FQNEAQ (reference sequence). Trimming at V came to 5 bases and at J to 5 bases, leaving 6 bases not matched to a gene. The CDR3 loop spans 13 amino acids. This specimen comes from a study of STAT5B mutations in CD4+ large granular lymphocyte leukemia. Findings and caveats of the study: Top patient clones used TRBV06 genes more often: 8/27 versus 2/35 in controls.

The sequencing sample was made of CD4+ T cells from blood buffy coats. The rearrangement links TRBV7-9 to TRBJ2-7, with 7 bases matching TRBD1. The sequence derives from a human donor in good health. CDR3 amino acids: CASSRDRAHEQYF. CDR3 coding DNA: TGTGCCAGCAGCCGAGACAGGGCCCACGAGCAGTACTTC.